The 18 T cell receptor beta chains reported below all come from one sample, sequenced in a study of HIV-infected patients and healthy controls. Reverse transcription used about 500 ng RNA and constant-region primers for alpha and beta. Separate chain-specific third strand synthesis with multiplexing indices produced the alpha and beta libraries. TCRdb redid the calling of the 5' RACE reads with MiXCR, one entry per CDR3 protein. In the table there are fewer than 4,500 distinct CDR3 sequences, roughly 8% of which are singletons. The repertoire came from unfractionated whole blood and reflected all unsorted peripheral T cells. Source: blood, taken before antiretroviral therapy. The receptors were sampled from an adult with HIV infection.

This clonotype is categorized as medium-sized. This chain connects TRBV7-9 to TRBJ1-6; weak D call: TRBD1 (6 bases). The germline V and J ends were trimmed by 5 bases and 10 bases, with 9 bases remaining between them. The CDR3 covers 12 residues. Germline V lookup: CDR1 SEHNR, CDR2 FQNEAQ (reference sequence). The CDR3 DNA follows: TGTGCCAGCAGCCGACAGGACTCACCCCTCCACTTT. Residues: CASSRQDSPLHF.

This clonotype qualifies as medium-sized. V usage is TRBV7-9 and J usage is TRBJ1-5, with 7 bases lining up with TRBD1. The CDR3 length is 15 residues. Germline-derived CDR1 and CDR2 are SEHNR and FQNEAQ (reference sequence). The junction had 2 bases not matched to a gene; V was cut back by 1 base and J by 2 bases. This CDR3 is CASSLEGQRNQPQHF. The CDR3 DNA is TGTGCCAGCAGCTTAGAGGGACAGCGCAATCAGCCCCAGCATTTT.

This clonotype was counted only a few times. The CDR3 reads CASSYGGVSYEQYF. The CDR3 DNA reads TGTGCCAGCAGTTACGGCGGGGTCTCCTACGAGCAGTACTTC. The chain uses TRBV6-5 and TRBJ2-7, with D tentatively TRBD2 (6 bases). The CDR3 is 14 amino acids. The ends were cut back, 2 bases at V and 0 bases at J, with 8 bases in the middle. In germline, CDR1 is MNHEY, CDR2 SVGAGI.

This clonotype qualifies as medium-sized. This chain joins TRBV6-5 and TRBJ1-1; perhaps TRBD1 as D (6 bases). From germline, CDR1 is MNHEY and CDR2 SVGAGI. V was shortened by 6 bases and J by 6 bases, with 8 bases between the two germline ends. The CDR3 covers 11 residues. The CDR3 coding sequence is TGTGCCAGCAGAGAGGGGGCTGAAGCTTTCTTT. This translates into CASREGAEAFF.

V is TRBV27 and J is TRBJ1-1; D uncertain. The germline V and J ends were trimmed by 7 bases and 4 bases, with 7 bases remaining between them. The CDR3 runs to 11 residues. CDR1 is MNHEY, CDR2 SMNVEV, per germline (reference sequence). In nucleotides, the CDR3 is TGTGCCAGCACCGTAGGCACTGAAGCTTTCTTT. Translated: CASTVGTEAFF.

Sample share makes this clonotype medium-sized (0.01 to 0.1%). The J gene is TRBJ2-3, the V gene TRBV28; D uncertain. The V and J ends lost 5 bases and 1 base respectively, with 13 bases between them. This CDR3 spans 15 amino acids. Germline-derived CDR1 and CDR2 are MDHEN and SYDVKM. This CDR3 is CASSPRSAGTDTQYF. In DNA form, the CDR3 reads TGTGCCAGCAGTCCCCGGAGCGCAGGCACAGATACGCAGTATTTT.

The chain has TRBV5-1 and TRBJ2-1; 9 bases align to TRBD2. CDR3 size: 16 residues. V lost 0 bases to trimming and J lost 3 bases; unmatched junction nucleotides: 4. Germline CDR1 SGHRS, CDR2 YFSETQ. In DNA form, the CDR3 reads TGCGCCAGCAGCTTGGCCATAGCGGGAGTCTACAATGAGCAGTTCTTC. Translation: CASSLAIAGVYNEQFF.

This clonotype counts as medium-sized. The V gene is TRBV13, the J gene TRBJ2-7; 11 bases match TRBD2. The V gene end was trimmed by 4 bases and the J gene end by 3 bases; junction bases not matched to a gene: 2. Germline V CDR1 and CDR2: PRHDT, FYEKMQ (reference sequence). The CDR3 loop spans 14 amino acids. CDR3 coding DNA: TGTGCCAGCAGCTCGACTAGCGGGGTCTACGAGCAGTACTTC. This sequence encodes CASSSTSGVYEQYF.

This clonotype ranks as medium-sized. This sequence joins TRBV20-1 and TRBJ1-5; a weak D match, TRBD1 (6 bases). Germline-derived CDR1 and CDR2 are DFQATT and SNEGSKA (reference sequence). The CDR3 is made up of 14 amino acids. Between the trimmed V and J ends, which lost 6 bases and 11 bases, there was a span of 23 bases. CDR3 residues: CSATGTLEQSAQHF. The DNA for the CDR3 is TGCAGTGCCACAGGGACCCTAGAACAATCAGCCCAGCATTTT.

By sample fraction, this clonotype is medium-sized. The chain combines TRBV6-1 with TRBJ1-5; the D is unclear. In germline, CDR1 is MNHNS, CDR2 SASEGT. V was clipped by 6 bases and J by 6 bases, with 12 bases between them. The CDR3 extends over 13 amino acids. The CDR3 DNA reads TGTGCCAGCAGCGGAGCCGAGGGTCAGCCCCAGCATTTT. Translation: CASSGAEGQPQHF.

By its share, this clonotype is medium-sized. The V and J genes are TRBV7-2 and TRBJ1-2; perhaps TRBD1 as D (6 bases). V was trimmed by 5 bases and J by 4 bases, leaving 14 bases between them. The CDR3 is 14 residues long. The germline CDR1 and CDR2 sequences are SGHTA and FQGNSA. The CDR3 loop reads CASSPSQGSYGYTF. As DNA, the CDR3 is TGTGCCAGCAGCCCGTCACAGGGAAGCTATGGCTACACCTTC.

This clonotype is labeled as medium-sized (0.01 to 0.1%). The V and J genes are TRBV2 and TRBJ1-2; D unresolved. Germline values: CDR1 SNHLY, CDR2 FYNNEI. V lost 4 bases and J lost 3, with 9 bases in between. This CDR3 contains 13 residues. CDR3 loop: CASSGLKDYGYTF. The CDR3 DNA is TGTGCCAGCAGTGGTCTTAAGGACTATGGCTACACCTTC.

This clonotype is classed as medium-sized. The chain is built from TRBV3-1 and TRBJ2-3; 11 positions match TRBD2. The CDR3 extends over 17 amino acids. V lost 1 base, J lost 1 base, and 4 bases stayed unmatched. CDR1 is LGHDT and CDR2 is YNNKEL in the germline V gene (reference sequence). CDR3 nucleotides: TGTGCCAGCAGCCAAGGCATAGCGGGGGGGGGCACAGATACGCAGTATTTT. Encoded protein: CASSQGIAGGGTDTQYF.

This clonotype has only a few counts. As DNA, the CDR3 is TGTGCCAGCAGTCCCCAGACTAGGAGAAGCTCCTACGAGCAGTACTTC. It translates to CASSPQTRRSSYEQYF. The rearrangement uses TRBV6-5 and TRBJ2-7, with a tentative D call TRBD2 (6 bases). Germline-derived CDR1 and CDR2 are MNHEY and SVGAGI. CDR3 size: 16 residues. V dropped 5 bases and J dropped 0 bases, with 17 bases sitting between them.

CDR3 sequence: CASSRYDSGGAMDTQYF. CDR3 bases: TGTGCCAGCAGCCGCTACGATAGCGGGGGGGCCATGGATACGCAGTATTTT. V is TRBV5-5 and J is TRBJ2-3; 11 nucleotides line up with TRBD2. CDR1 is SGHKS and CDR2 is YYEKEE in the germline V gene (reference sequence). CDR3 length: 17 residues. Trimming took 4 bases from V and 6 from J; bases not matched to a gene: 13.

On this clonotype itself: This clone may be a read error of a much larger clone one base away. The CDR3 region is CTSSLNRDYYEQYF. CDR3 coding DNA: TGTACCAGCAGTTTAAACAGGGATTACTACGAGCAGTACTTC. The chain carries TRBV27 and TRBJ2-7; D may be TRBD1 (6 bases). Germline V lookup: CDR1 MNHEY, CDR2 SMNVEV (reference sequence). CDR3 length: 14 residues.

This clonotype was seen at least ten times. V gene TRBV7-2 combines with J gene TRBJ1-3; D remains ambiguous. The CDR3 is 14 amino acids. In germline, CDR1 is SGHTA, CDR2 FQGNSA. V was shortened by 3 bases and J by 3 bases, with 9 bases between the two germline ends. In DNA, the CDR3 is TGTGCCAGCAGCTTGACGGGTAGTGGAAACACCATATATTTT. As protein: CASSLTGSGNTIYF.

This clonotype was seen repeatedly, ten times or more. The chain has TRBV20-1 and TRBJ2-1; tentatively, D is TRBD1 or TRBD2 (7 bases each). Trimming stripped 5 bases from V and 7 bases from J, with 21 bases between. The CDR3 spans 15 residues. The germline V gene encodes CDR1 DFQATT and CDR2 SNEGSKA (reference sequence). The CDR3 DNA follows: TGCAGTGCTCGAGGGGGCGGGGGTCAGGGAAATGAGCAGTTCTTC. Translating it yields CSARGGGGQGNEQFF.